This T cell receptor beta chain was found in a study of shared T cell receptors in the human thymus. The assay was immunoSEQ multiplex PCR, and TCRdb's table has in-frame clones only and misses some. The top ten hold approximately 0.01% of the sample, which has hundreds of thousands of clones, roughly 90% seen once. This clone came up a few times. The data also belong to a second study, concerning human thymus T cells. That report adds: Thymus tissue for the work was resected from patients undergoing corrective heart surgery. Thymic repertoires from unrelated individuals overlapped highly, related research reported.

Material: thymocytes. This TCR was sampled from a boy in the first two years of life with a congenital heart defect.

The CDR3 loop is CASRGFGQPQHF. The CDR3 nucleotides are TGTGCCAGTAGAGGCTTTGGTCAGCCCCAGCATTTT. V and J are TRBV28 and TRBJ1-5; D is uncertain. The CDR3 is 12 residues long. Germline V gene lookup returns CDR1 MDHEN and CDR2 SYDVKM. V was pared by 9 bases and J by 6 bases, with 12 bases between.